The 10 T cell receptor beta chains below all came from one sample that was sequenced in a study of PD-1 blockade in classical Hodgkin lymphoma. Every patient relapsed after autologous stem cell transplantation, and brentuximab vedotin exposure varied. TCRdb's copy holds only in-frame clones and misses some; the assay was immunoSEQ multiplex PCR. Here the sample spans about 94,000 clones, roughly 89% being singletons. The source was peripheral blood mononuclear cells (PBMCs), collected before the second cycle of nivolumab. The receptors originated from a human donor with classical Hodgkin lymphoma.

This clone occurred once. The chain has TRBV28 and TRBJ1-2; 7 nucleotides agree with TRBD1. The J segment lost 4 bases and the V segment lost 5 bases, leaving 7 bases of the junction unmatched. CDR1 MDHEN and CDR2 SYDVKM come from the germline V gene. The CDR3 length is 14 residues. CDR3 loop: CASSPRGQGYGYTF. In DNA, the CDR3 is TGTGCCAGCAGTCCGAGGGGGCAAGGCTATGGCTACACCTTC.

J is TRBJ2-1 and V is TRBV6-1; unclear D gene. Looked up from germline, CDR1 is MNHNS and CDR2 is SASEGT. The CDR3 has 13 amino acids. Between the trimmed V and J ends, which lost 1 base and 12 bases, there was a span of 13 bases. The CDR3 bases are TGTGCCAGCAGTGAAGGACCAGCAAGGGTGCAGTTCTTC. Translated, it gives CASSEGPARVQFF.

The chain carries TRBV7-2 and TRBJ1-3, with D hard to call. CDR3 length: 16 residues. Germline loops: CDR1 SGHTA, CDR2 FQGNSA. V lost 3 bases, J lost 0 bases, and 12 bases lay in between. CDR3 loop: CASSFHAESSGNTIYF. CDR3 coding DNA: TGTGCCAGCAGCTTTCACGCGGAGAGCTCTGGAAACACCATATATTTT.

The rearrangement uses TRBV19 and TRBJ1-3, with D perhaps TRBD1 (5 bases). Trimming removed 7 bases at V and 0 bases at J, with 16 bases between. The germline CDR1 and CDR2 sequences are LNHDA and SQIVND (reference sequence). This CDR3 contains 16 residues. The CDR3 DNA sequence: TGTGCCAGTATCACCGGGGCTTCGAGCTCTGGAAACACCATATATTTT. Translation gives CASITGASSSGNTIYF.

The gene calls are TRBV5-8 and TRBJ2-5; 7 positions agree with TRBD1. The CDR3 length is 15 residues. Germline-derived CDR1 and CDR2 are SGHTS and YDEGEE. Unmatched junction bases numbered 6, after V lost 2 bases and J lost 2 bases. CDR3 in amino acids: CASSFDRVPQETQYF. The DNA for the CDR3 is TGTGCCAGCAGCTTTGACAGGGTCCCACAAGAGACCCAGTACTTC.

The sample holds a few counts of this clone. This chain connects TRBV11-3 to TRBJ2-1; D possibly corresponds to TRBD2 (6 bases). V lost 3 bases and J 7 bases, leaving 13 bases between the germline ends. The CDR3 length is 14 residues. Germline lookup yields CDR1 SGHNT and CDR2 YENEEA. The CDR3 region has the DNA TGTGCCAGCAGCTTCGGGGGTTCCCGGAATGAGCAGTTCTTC. This codes for CASSFGGSRNEQFF.

The V call is TRBV18, the J call TRBJ1-2; 8 bases are a match to TRBD1. The junction had 3 bases not matched to a gene; V was cut back by 3 bases and J by 6 bases. The length of the CDR3 is 13 residues. Germline values: CDR1 KGHSH, CDR2 LQKENI. Here the CDR3 DNA reads TGTGCCAGCTCACCCGACAGGGGTCATGGCTACACCTTC. Protein product: CASSPDRGHGYTF.

This clone appeared a single time. V is TRBV5-1 and J is TRBJ2-7; 9 bases are shared with TRBD1. Germline trimming cut 0 bases from V and 2 bases from J; bases unmatched to any gene: 3. CDR1 is SGHRS and CDR2 is YFSETQ in the germline V gene. The CDR3 totals 15 residues. The CDR3 DNA is TGCGCCAGCAGCTTGGCGGGACAGGGTGCCTACGAGCAGTACTTC. Protein product: CASSLAGQGAYEQYF.

The CDR3 DNA follows: TGCGCCAGCAGCTTGCCCACTAGCGGCTCCTACAATGAGCAGTTCTTC. The encoded protein is CASSLPTSGSYNEQFF. This chain connects TRBV5-1 to TRBJ2-1; 8 nucleotides align to TRBD2. CDR3 length equals 16 residues. V shed 1 base, J shed 0 bases, and the junction held 3 bases outside the gene matches. CDR1 and CDR2 from the germline V gene are SGHRS and YFSETQ. The full variable domain, rest sourced from reference TRBV5-1 and TRBJ2-1, is KAGVTQTPRYLIKTRGQQVTLSCSPISGHRSVSWYQQTPGQGLQFLFEYFSETQRNKGNFPGRFSGRQFSNSRSEMNVSTLELGDSALYLCASSLPTSGSYNEQFFGPGTRLTVL.

This clone was seen only once. The chain carries TRBV27 and TRBJ2-5; 7 bases align to TRBD2. V was pared by 0 bases and J by 5 bases, with 6 bases of the junction left unmatched. Germline CDR1 and CDR2: MNHEY and SMNVEV (reference sequence). This CDR3 spans 15 amino acids. Here the CDR3 reads CASSLSPRGEETQYF. CDR3 bases: TGTGCCAGCAGTTTATCCCCCCGGGGGGAGGAGACCCAGTACTTC.